This T cell receptor beta chain is drawn from a study of shared clonotypes between healthy human individuals. General observations from the study: Clonotypes which were not shared had lower generation probabilities than clonotypes that all four donors shared. Sampling used blood alone; tissue repertoires probably differ.

The germline V and J ends were trimmed by 1 base and 0 bases, with 7 bases remaining between them. The germline gives CDR1 MGHRA, CDR2 YSYEKL. The CDR3 totals 15 residues. Clones were read by immunoSEQ multiplex PCR, and TCRdb kept only the in-frame ones, dropping some. Counted here are millions of clones, over 85% occurring once; the ten biggest clones make up about 0.41%. Both subsets, CD45RA+ naive and CD45RA-negative memory, were split from the CD4+ cells. About this clone: Its antigen is undetermined.

The TCR sequence derives from a man between 18 and 29 years old in good health. Some clones in this sample may be carry-over from other donors' samples. The sequencing input was naive CD4+ T cells from PBMCs. Regarding subset: CD45RA+ positively selected. This rearrangement joins TRBV4-1 to TRBJ2-1; D might be TRBD1 or TRBD2, each matching 6 bases. CDR3 coding DNA: TGCGCCAGCAGCCAAGCGGGGGCCTCCTACAATGAGCAGTTCTTC. Translated: CASSQAGASYNEQFF.